The 9 T cell receptor beta chains listed next were all sequenced from one sample in a study of T cells in Graves' hyperthyroidism and ophthalmopathy (dated by TCRdb to between 2018 and 2021). Preparation of the library involved multiplex PCR. The sequencer was an Illumina HiSeq 2000. TCR beta CDR3 regions were amplified from RNA transcripts. The first round of RT-PCR for the TCR CDR3 was performed with the HTBI primer set and the Qiagen OneStep RT-PCR kit. The public reads were run again by TCRdb, first through fastp at Q25 and then through MiXCR, and only productive beta chains were kept. Entries are consolidated by CDR3 protein sequence, retaining the most common genes and DNA. The sample data list 650,000 to 850,000 distinct CDR3 sequences, and 15% to 20% of these were observed just once. The top ten clones comprise over 15% of the sample. Sequenced input: blood. The receptors stem from a woman in her fifties or sixties with Graves' hyperthyroidism that later progressed to Graves' ophthalmopathy.

This clonotype was observed at least ten times. The gene calls are TRBV11-2 and TRBJ2-3; D is possibly TRBD1 (6 bases). This CDR3 has 13 residues. With 1 base removed from V and 8 bases from J, the gap between germline ends came to 10 bases. Germline V gene lookup returns CDR1 SGHAT and CDR2 FQNNGV. The DNA of the CDR3 is TGTGCCAGCAGCTTAGGGGACACTAGTACGCAGTATTTT. Translated, it gives CASSLGDTSTQYF. Complete variable domain (other parts from reference TRBV11-2 and TRBJ2-3): EAGVAQSPRYKIIEKRQSVAFWCNPISGHATLYWYQQILGQGPKLLIQFQNNGVVDDSQLPKDRFSAERLKGVDSTLKIQPAKLEDSAVYLCASSLGDTSTQYFGPGTRLTVL.

The CDR3 here is CASRGQGIPYYEQYF. CDR3 sequence (DNA): TGTGCCAGCAGAGGACAGGGAATACCCTACTACGAGCAGTACTTC. J is TRBJ2-7 and V is TRBV6-1, with TRBD1 matching 8 bases. J was trimmed by 3 bases and V by 6 bases; bases with no gene match: 10. This CDR3 has 15 residues. The V gene's germline CDR1 is MNHNS and CDR2 SASEGT.

This clonotype turned up a few times. The chain joins TRBV5-8 to TRBJ2-5; 8 bases map to TRBD2. This CDR3 is 14 amino acids long. Looked up from germline, CDR1 is SGHTS and CDR2 is YDEGEE. Trimming removed 3 bases from V and 2 bases from J; junction bases left unmatched: 3. CDR3: CASSWGTRQETQYF. CDR3 DNA sequence: TGTGCCAGCAGCTGGGGGACTAGACAAGAGACCCAGTACTTC. Based on the CDR3 plus reference TRBV5-8 and TRBJ2-5, the full variable domain is EAGVTQSPTHLIKTRGQQATLRCSPISGHTSVYWYQQALGLGLQFLLWYDEGEERNRGNFPPRFSGRQFPNYSSELNVNALELEDSALYLCASSWGTRQETQYFGPGTRLLVL.

This clonotype was detected once. The genes are TRBV4-1 and TRBJ1-4, with D maybe TRBD1 (6 bases). V was shortened by 1 base and J by 8 bases, with 11 bases between the two germline ends. Germline-derived CDR1 and CDR2 are MGHRA and YSYEKL. The CDR3 totals 14 residues. CDR3 loop: CASSQVAGDEKLFF. CDR3 DNA: TGCGCCAGCAGCCAAGTGGCAGGGGACGAAAAACTGTTTTTT.

In the case of this clonotype: Likely a read error: the CDR3 ends without its conserved phenylalanine or tryptophan. This chain links TRBV25-1 with TRBJ1-2; 8 nucleotides match TRBD1. V was pared by 3 bases and J by 0 bases, with 6 bases of the junction left unmatched. The germline CDR1 and CDR2 sequences are MGHDK and SYGVNS. This CDR3 region has 16 residues. The CDR3 is CASSDPGTGANYGYTS. CDR3 nucleotide sequence: TGTGCCAGCAGTGACCCCGGGACAGGCGCTAACTATGGCTACACCTCC.

The chain employs TRBV5-1 and TRBJ2-7; tentative D call: TRBD2 (5 bases). V was shortened by 0 bases and J by 7 bases, with 23 bases between the two germline ends. In germline, CDR1 is SGHRS, CDR2 YFSETQ. The CDR3 totals 17 residues. Here the CDR3 reads CASSLAGVGVSLGEQYF. As DNA, the CDR3 is TGCGCCAGCAGCTTGGCCGGCGTCGGGGTTAGCTTGGGGGAGCAGTACTTC.

The sample holds many counts of this clonotype. The genes are TRBV3-1 and TRBJ2-7; tentatively, D is TRBD2 (5 bases). This CDR3 is built from 13 residues. Trimming removed 4 bases from V and 4 bases from J, with 11 bases in between. CDR1 and CDR2 (germline): LGHDT, YNNKEL (reference sequence). The CDR3 reads CASSRAGLYEQYF. The CDR3 coding sequence is TGTGCCAGCAGCCGAGCCGGACTTTACGAGCAGTACTTC.

This clonotype was detected ten times or more. The chain combines TRBV3-1 with TRBJ2-1; tentative D call: TRBD2 (6 bases). The V gene lost 2 bases and the J gene lost 6 bases, with 17 bases spanning the gap. Germline values: CDR1 LGHDT, CDR2 YNNKEL (reference sequence). The CDR3 sequence is 16 residues long. In DNA, the CDR3 is TGTGCCAGCAGCCAAACCCTACGGCCCGGGGGCAATGAGCAGTTCTTC. Its translation: CASSQTLRPGGNEQFF.

As to this clonotype: This could be a read error, since a much larger clone is one nucleotide away. The genes are TRBV5-5 and TRBJ1-4, with 8 positions matching TRBD1. Per the germline V gene, CDR1 is SGHKS and CDR2 is YYEKEE (reference sequence). The CDR3 runs to 14 residues. CDR3 region: CASSLAVTGEKLLF. In DNA form, the CDR3 reads TGTGCCAGCAGCTTGGCGGTGACAGGGGAAAAACTGCTTTTT.